Presented here are 5 T cell receptor beta chains from one specimen sequenced in a study of T-cell memory formation after mild COVID-19. Each CDR3 protein gets one entry after TCRdb re-called the 5' RACE reads with MiXCR. The table records 450,000 to 700,000 distinct CDR3 sequences, roughly 17% of them present only once. What was sequenced was PBMCs or a T cell subset sorted from them (not recorded which). These receptors were taken from an adult woman who had mild COVID-19 (a few samples of this study predate the infection). Cell type and time point are not known.

Only a few counts were recorded for this clonotype. This chain links TRBV25-1 with TRBJ1-1; D is perhaps TRBD1 (5 bases). CDR1 MGHDK and CDR2 SYGVNS come from the germline V gene. V dropped 3 bases and J dropped 3 bases, with 11 bases sitting between them. This CDR3 has 14 residues. The CDR3 region is CASSEGGRDTEAFF. CDR3 sequence (DNA): TGTGCCAGCAGTGAGGGGGGGAGGGACACTGAAGCTTTCTTT.

The chain couples TRBV29-1 to TRBJ1-3, with D perhaps TRBD1 (6 bases). The CDR3 length is 13 residues. Germline CDR1 and CDR2: SQVTM and ANQGSEA. The V end lost 6 bases, the J end lost 7 bases, and 16 bases lay between the germline ends. The CDR3 nucleotides read TGCAGCGTCGACGCGACAGGAGGGAACACCATATATTTT. As protein: CSVDATGGNTIYF.

V usage is TRBV6-5 and J usage is TRBJ2-5; D gene uncertain. The CDR3 spans 13 residues. Per germline, CDR1 MNHEY and CDR2 SVGAGI. The germline V and J ends were trimmed by 0 bases and 6 bases, with 8 bases remaining between them. The CDR3 DNA reads as TGTGCCAGCAGTTACTCGGGAATGAAGACCCAGTACTTC. It translates to CASSYSGMKTQYF.

The J gene is TRBJ1-1, the V gene TRBV5-6, with a weak D call TRBD1 (5 bases). Trimming cost V 1 base and J 4 bases, with 14 bases left between them. This CDR3 spans 15 amino acids. Germline V gene lookup returns CDR1 SGHDT and CDR2 YYEEEE. The DNA of the CDR3 is TGTGCCAGCAGCTTGCTGTCCGTCGGGGGCACTGAAGCTTTCTTT. Protein sequence: CASSLLSVGGTEAFF.

This clonotype was recorded a few times. The V call is TRBV7-2, the J call TRBJ2-5; TRBD1 aligns across 7 bases. This CDR3 has 15 amino acids. Germline CDR1 is SGHTA and CDR2 is FQGNSA. V shed 6 bases, J shed 7 bases, and the junction held 14 bases outside the gene matches. This chain's CDR3 is CASRPDRALIGTQYF. The CDR3 coding sequence is TGTGCCAGCAGACCCGACAGGGCCCTGATTGGGACCCAGTACTTC.